This T cell receptor (beta chain) originates from a study of T cells after yellow fever vaccination. The overall study: SMART-Seq v4 Ultra Low Input prepared the low-cell-number fractions.

Between the trimmed V and J ends, which lost 5 bases and 7 bases, there was a span of 17 bases. The CDR3 extends over 15 amino acids. Germline V gives CDR1 SGHAT, CDR2 FQNNGV. This clonotype was counted a few times. Its antigen remains unknown. Findings and limits, study-wide: Of the clonotypes, a small share occurred in both CD4 and CD8 compartments.

For TCR, cDNA came from 5'RACE template switching, which added a universal primer site and UMIs. One entry per CDR3 protein, called by TCRdb with MiXCR from the 5' RACE reads. The repertoire holds some 320,000 distinct CDR3 sequences, 4.1% seen once, with around 25% in the top ten. The sequencing here drew on PBMCs, taken 5 days after the yellow fever booster vaccination. V is TRBV11-2 and J is TRBJ1-4, with D unresolved. The TCR sequence derives from a man aged 18 to 29 who received the YFV17D yellow fever vaccine. The CDR3 sequence is CASSPWEANSEKLFF. As DNA, the CDR3 is TGTGCCAGCAGCCCCTGGGAAGCGAATAGTGAAAAACTGTTTTTT. Full variable domain (rest looked up from reference TRBV11-2 and TRBJ1-4): EAGVAQSPRYKIIEKRQSVAFWCNPISGHATLYWYQQILGQGPKLLIQFQNNGVVDDSQLPKDRFSAERLKGVDSTLKIQPAKLEDSAVYLCASSPWEANSEKLFFGSGTQLSVL.